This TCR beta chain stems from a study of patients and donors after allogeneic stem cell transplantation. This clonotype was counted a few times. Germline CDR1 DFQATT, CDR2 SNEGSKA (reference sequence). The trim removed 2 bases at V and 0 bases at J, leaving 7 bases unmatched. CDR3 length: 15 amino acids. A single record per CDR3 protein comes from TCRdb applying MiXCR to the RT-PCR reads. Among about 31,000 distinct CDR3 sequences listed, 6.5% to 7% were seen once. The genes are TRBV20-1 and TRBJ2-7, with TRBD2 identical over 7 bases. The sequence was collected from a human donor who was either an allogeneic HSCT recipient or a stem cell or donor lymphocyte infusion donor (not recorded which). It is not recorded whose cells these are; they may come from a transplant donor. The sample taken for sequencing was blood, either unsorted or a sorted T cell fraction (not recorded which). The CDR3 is CSARPLAANSYEQYF. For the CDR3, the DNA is TGCAGTGCTAGACCCCTAGCGGCGAACTCCTACGAGCAGTACTTC.